The clone carrying this TCR beta chain was detected only a few times. Its cognate antigen is unknown. This record comes from a study of early T cells in non-severe SARS-CoV-2 infection. Individual cDNA molecules each received unique molecular identifiers attached to them. TCRdb reanalysed the 5' RACE reads using MiXCR and keeps one entry per CDR3 protein. The sample includes tens of thousands of distinct CDR3 sequences, more than 13% seen only once; the top ten take 5.5% to 7%. The germline CDR1 and CDR2 sequences are MGHDK and SYGVNS. The length of the CDR3 is 15 residues. V lost 3 bases, J lost 0 bases, and 10 bases lay in between. Study outcomes and limitations: Lookups in VDJdb leaned toward anti-spike CD8 responses and missed private and CD4 specificities.

The specimen sequenced was whole blood. This chain connects TRBV25-1 to TRBJ2-3; D uncertain. The source of this sequence is an adult who was a healthcare worker with PCR-confirmed SARS-CoV-2 infection or an uninfected control (not recorded which). The CDR3 nucleotides read TGTGCCAGCAGTGATCTTTCTGTTAGCACAGATACGCAGTATTTT. Amino acid sequence: CASSDLSVSTDTQYF. Based on the CDR3 plus reference TRBV25-1 and TRBJ2-3, the full variable domain is EADIYQTPRYLVIGTGKKITLECSQTMGHDKMYWYQQDPGMELHLIHYSYGVNSTEKGDLSSESTVSRIRTEHFPLTLESARPSHTSQYLCASSDLSVSTDTQYFGPGTRLTVL.